Listed below are T cell receptor beta chains from one sample, sequenced in a study of T cell changes during pregnancy in multiple sclerosis. Profiling relied on immunoSEQ multiplex PCR, and the TCRdb table lists in-frame clones only, not all of them. This sample has about 67,000 clones, with roughly 90% found just once. The sequenced sample was peripheral blood, obtained in the second trimester of pregnancy. These receptors all stem from a female donor with multiple sclerosis, enrolled in a pregnancy study. Each CDR3 is given with its conserved first and last residue. D genes are given only for firm matches. The listing skips clone size in some rows; elsewhere it reads once, few, many or a size class.

- TRBJ2-3 TRBV7-7 TRBD1 CASSPGQRDTQYF TGTGCCAGCAGCCCGGGACAGAGAGATACGCAGTATTTT
- TRBJ2-2 TRBV27 TRBD1 CASRRRDRTNTGELFF TGTGCCAGCAGACGGAGGGACAGGACGAACACCGGGGAGCTGTTTTTT
- TRBJ2-7 TRBV12-5 TRBD2 CASGFGLAGGEQYF TGTGCTAGTGGTTTTGGACTAGCGGGAGGCGAGCAGTACTTC
- TRBJ2-6 TRBV12-5 TRBD1 CASGLKTGGLFYQSGANVLTF TGTGCTAGTGGTTTGAAGACAGGGGGTTTGTTTTATCAATCTGGGGCCAACGTCCTGACTTTC
- TRBJ2-3 TRBV5-1 - CASSLLSQGSTDTQYF TGCGCCAGCAGCTTGTTGTCACAGGGTAGCACAGATACGCAGTATTTT
- TRBJ1-1 TRBV19 - CASSIGLGALNTEAFF TGTGCCAGTAGTATTGGGCTTGGGGCATTGAACACTGAAGCTTTCTTT
few TRBJ2-5 TRBV6-1 - CASSTEGTQYF TGTGCCAGCAGTACCGAGGGGACCCAGTACTTC
- TRBJ2-7 TRBV11-2 - CASSLAHGSSYEQYF TGTGCCAGCAGCTTAGCTCACGGGAGCTCCTACGAGCAGTACTTC
few TRBJ2-1 TRBV4-2 TRBD1 CASSQDPGQGGDEQFF TGTGCCAGCAGCCAAGATCCAGGACAGGGTGGCGATGAGCAGTTCTTC
- TRBJ2-3 TRBV10-3 TRBD2 CAISETSGGPTDTQYF TGTGCCATCAGTGAAACTAGCGGGGGCCCAACAGATACGCAGTATTTT
- TRBJ1-4 TRBV30 - CAWSVPGRGGEKLFF TGTGCCTGGAGTGTACCGGGCAGGGGCGGTGAAAAACTGTTTTTT
- TRBJ2-2 TRBV4-1 - CASSQGVPVTGELFF TGCGCCAGCAGCCAAGGTGTTCCAGTCACCGGGGAGCTGTTTTTT
- TRBJ1-2 TRBV9 - CASTPGGGYGYTF TGTGCCAGCACCCCCGGGGGAGGCTATGGCTACACCTTC
- TRBJ2-1 TRBV13 - CASSLQGGEQFF TGTGCCAGCAGCTTACAGGGTGGTGAGCAGTTCTTC
- TRBJ2-7 TRBV6-5 - CASSYPRPGGEVQYF TGTGCCAGCAGTTACCCCCGTCCCGGAGGTGAAGTGCAGTACTTC
- TRBJ1-5 TRBV6-1 - CASSERRQGQPQHF TGTGCCAGCAGTGAGAGACGGCAGGGACAGCCCCAGCATTTT
once TRBJ2-7 TRBV6-1 TRBD2 CASSEGPSGDLYEQYF TGTGCCAGCAGTGAAGGGCCTAGCGGAGACCTCTACGAGCAGTACTTC
- TRBJ1-3 TRBV4-3 TRBD1 CASSQETGAGNTIYF TGCGCCAGCAGCCAAGAAACAGGGGCTGGAAACACCATATATTTT
- TRBJ1-4 TRBV25-1 - CASRLGGEAEKLFF TGTGCCAGCAGGTTAGGGGGGGAGGCTGAAAAACTGTTTTTT
- TRBJ2-2 TRBV18 TRBD2 CASSPRLAENTGELFF TGTGCCAGCTCACCCCGGCTAGCGGAGAACACCGGGGAGCTGTTTTTT
- TRBJ1-2 TRBV6-6 - CAARNIIYGYTF TGTGCCGCGAGGAACATTATTTATGGCTACACCTTC
- TRBJ2-7 TRBV7-2 TRBD2 CASSPPGLAGGPDEQYF TGTGCCAGCAGCCCCCCGGGACTAGCGGGAGGGCCGGACGAGCAGTACTTC
- TRBJ1-1 TRBV30 TRBD1 CAWGDRFLGFKNTEAFF TGTGCCTGGGGGGACAGGTTCCTGGGGTTCAAGAACACTGAAGCTTTCTTT
- TRBJ2-1 TRBV11-2 - CASSTEQGALFYSYNEQFF TGTGCCAGCAGCACGGAACAGGGTGCGTTGTTTTACTCCTACAATGAGCAGTTCTTC
- TRBJ1-5 TRBV10-3 TRBD1 CAISESGQGLQPQHF TGTGCCATCAGTGAGTCGGGACAGGGACTCCAGCCCCAGCATTTT
- TRBJ1-3 TRBV29-1 TRBD1 CSVVTGGNTIYF TGCAGCGTTGTGACAGGGGGAAACACCATATATTTT
once TRBJ2-7 TRBV7-2 - CASSLERASYEQYF TGTGCCAGCAGCTTAGAGCGCGCCTCCTACGAGCAGTACTTC
- TRBJ1-5 TRBV30 TRBD1 CAWSVTGSSNQPQHF TGTGCCTGGAGTGTGACAGGGTCCAGCAATCAGCCCCAGCATTTT
- TRBJ2-3 TRBV7-2 TRBD1 CASSLPGQDEAGLWGTQYF TGTGCCAGCAGCCTACCGGGACAGGACGAGGCCGGACTTTGGGGTACGCAGTATTTT
- TRBJ2-3 TRBV30 - CAWSVGGTDTQYF TGTGCCTGGAGTGTAGGAGGGACAGATACGCAGTATTTT
- TRBJ2-7 TRBV15 TRBD2 CATSRGGASGSYEQYF TGTGCCACCAGCAGAGGCGGGGCTAGCGGAAGCTACGAGCAGTACTTC
once TRBJ2-2 TRBV19 TRBD2 CASSIGGGIGELFF TGTGCCAGTAGTATAGGCGGGGGGATCGGGGAGCTGTTTTTT
- TRBJ1-2 TRBV6-1 - CASNGEVAHGYTF TGTGCCAGCAATGGGGAGGTCGCCCATGGCTACACCTTC
- TRBJ2-1 TRBV6-5 TRBD2 CASSRGLAHNEQFF TGTGCCAGCAGTCGAGGACTAGCCCACAATGAGCAGTTCTTC
once TRBJ2-3 TRBV23-1 TRBD2 CASRNPSIAGGRTDTQYF TGCGCCAGCAGAAACCCATCTATAGCGGGGGGACGCACAGATACGCAGTATTTT
- TRBJ1-2 TRBV4-3 - CASSQDARYGYTF TGCGCCAGCAGCCAAGATGCGCGGTATGGCTACACCTTC
once TRBJ2-3 TRBV5-4 TRBD1 CASSSRQGDTQYF TGTGCCAGCAGCTCGAGACAGGGGGATACGCAGTATTTT
- TRBJ2-7 TRBV7-6 - CASSLGHLSYEQYF TGTGCCAGCAGCTTGGGACACCTCTCCTACGAGCAGTACTTC
- TRBJ2-7 TRBV6-1 - CASSALVRGHEQYF TGTGCCAGCAGTGCCCTCGTCAGGGGCCACGAGCAGTACTTC
- TRBJ2-7 TRBV27 TRBD2 CASSFTGTTNSYEQYF TGTGCCAGCAGTTTCACCGGGACTACCAACTCCTACGAGCAGTACTTC
- TRBJ1-4 TRBV4-3 TRBD1 CASSPGTGGEKLFF TGCGCCAGCAGCCCCGGGACAGGGGGTGAAAAACTGTTTTTT
- TRBJ1-2 TRBV19 - CASSATVYGYTF TGTGCCAGTAGTGCGACAGTCTATGGCTACACCTTC
- TRBJ2-5 TRBV19 - CASSSTDLGETQYF TGTGCCAGTAGTAGCACAGATCTTGGGGAGACCCAGTACTTC
- TRBJ1-2 TRBV25-1 TRBD1 CASRGQEGYTF TGTGCCAGCAGGGGACAGGAGGGCTACACCTTC
once TRBJ2-3 TRBV5-1 TRBD2 CASSSAGGGAGDTQYF TGCGCCAGCAGCTCCGCTGGCGGGGGGGCGGGAGATACGCAGTATTTT
- TRBJ1-4 TRBV7-9 - CASSLVSGVQEKLFF TGTGCCAGCAGCTTAGTTTCAGGGGTGCAGGAAAAACTGTTTTTT
- TRBJ1-1 TRBV6-6 TRBD1 CASIWGQGITNTEAFF TGTGCCAGCATCTGGGGACAGGGTATTACGAACACTGAAGCTTTCTTT
- TRBJ1-1 TRBV18 - CASSPQGFYTEAFF TGTGCCAGCTCACCCCAGGGGTTTTACACTGAAGCTTTCTTT
- TRBJ2-2 TRBV30 - CAWAAGQATGELFF TGTGCCTGGGCGGCGGGGCAGGCAACCGGGGAGCTGTTTTTT
- TRBJ2-6 TRBV4-3 TRBD1 CASSLGTGEANVLTF TGCGCCAGCAGCTTAGGGACAGGGGAGGCCAACGTCCTGACTTTC
few TRBJ1-1 TRBV4-2 - CASSQVWSLRNTEAFF TGTGCCAGCAGCCAAGTGTGGTCGCTTAGGAACACTGAAGCTTTCTTT
- TRBJ1-5 TRBV5-5 - CASSSTLTSQPQHF TGTGCCAGCAGCTCGACTCTAACAAGCCAGCCCCAGCATTTT
- TRBJ2-7 TRBV2 TRBD1 CASSAGTGYEQYF TGTGCCAGCAGTGCGGGGACAGGATACGAGCAGTACTTC